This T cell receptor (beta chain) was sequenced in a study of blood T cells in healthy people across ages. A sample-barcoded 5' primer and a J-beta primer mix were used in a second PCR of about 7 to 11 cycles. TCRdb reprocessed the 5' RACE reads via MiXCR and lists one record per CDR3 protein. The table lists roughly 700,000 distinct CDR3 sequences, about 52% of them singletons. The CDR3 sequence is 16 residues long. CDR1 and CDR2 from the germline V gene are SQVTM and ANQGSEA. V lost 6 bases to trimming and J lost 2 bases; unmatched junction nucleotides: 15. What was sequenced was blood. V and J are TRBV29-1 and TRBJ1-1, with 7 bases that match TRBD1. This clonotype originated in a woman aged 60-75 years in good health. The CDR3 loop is CSVEGTFDRVNTEAFF. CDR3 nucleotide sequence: TGCAGCGTAGAGGGGACTTTCGACAGGGTTAACACTGAAGCTTTCTTT.